This TCR beta chain came from a study of long-term antiretroviral therapy in people with HIV. J was trimmed by 6 bases and V by 4 bases; bases with no gene match: 1. Per germline, CDR1 MNHEY and CDR2 SVGAGI. CDR3 size: 14 residues. Run at survey level, the immunoSEQ assay was version v3.0. The data were produced by immunoSEQ multiplex PCR, yet TCRdb's version contains in-frame clones alone and is incomplete. Of fewer than 45,000 clones in the sample, 75% to 90% were seen once. The V and J genes are TRBV6-5 and TRBJ2-1, with 12 bases fitting TRBD1. Here the sequenced sample was unsorted PBMCs, taken 2.2 years after starting antiretroviral therapy. This receptor was taken from a man aged 18-30 years with HIV. CDR3 DNA: TGTGCCAGCAGTTGGGACAGGGGGCGCAATGAGCAGTTCTTC. This sequence encodes CASSWDRGRNEQFF.